This T cell receptor beta chain was sequenced during a study of technical replicates of blood from several donors. Method: immunoSEQ multiplex PCR; TCRdb's copy keeps in-frame clones and lacks some. The profile shows roughly 60,000 clones, 85% to 90% of them singletons. This CDR3 spans 15 amino acids. V was clipped by 3 bases and J by 0 bases, with 6 bases between them. Germline CDR1 and CDR2: MNHEY and SVGAGI. Input material: PBMCs. The sequence came from a human donor in good health. Some clones in this sample may be carry-over from other donors' samples. The chain couples TRBV6-5 to TRBJ1-6, with D possibly TRBD1 on 5 matching bases. The CDR3 loop reads CASSYDSSYNSPLHF. In nucleotides, the CDR3 is TGTGCCAGCAGTTATGACAGCTCCTATAATTCACCCCTCCACTTT.